The present entry profiles one T cell receptor beta chain with its context. How the authors handled the data: Reference gene primer amplification yielded estimated nucleated cell counts. Here immunoSEQ multiplex PCR was the method, and the copy in TCRdb shows in-frame clones only, minus some. The V and J calls and clone size come from that table; D and trimming were worked out from the DNA. The sample includes 200,000 to 250,000 clones, 75% to 90% of them seen just once. The data originate from a study of blood T cell repertoires in COVID-19. Study background: Acute and convalescent COVID-19 samples came from the United States, Italy and Spain. Nucleic acid was either cDNA or gDNA, and it came from T cells, B-cell-depleted T cells, or PBMCs.

CDR1 SGHAT and CDR2 FQNNGV come from the germline V gene. V dropped 2 bases and J dropped 7 bases, with 8 bases sitting between them. The CDR3 sequence is 12 residues long. The source is a human donor in a cohort sampled during active COVID-19. The sample comprised peripheral blood. The V gene is TRBV11-2, the J gene TRBJ1-1; D call uncertain. For the CDR3, the DNA is TGTGCCAGCAGCTTAAGCGATATTGAAGCTTTCTTT. Its translation: CASSLSDIEAFF.